These 20 T cell receptor beta chains share one sample of origin, sequenced in a study of a mutant IDH1 vaccine in newly diagnosed glioma. Time point specified: week 47, end of study. A single vaccine dose contained 300 ug of mutant IDH1 20-mer peptide, and topical imiquimod was used with it. These TCRs' antigens remain unknown. Libraries were prepared by immunoSEQ multiplex PCR; TCRdb keeps only in-frame clonotypes and omits some of them. Among around 23,000 clones listed, less than 90% were seen once. Sample: PBMCs, taken from a glioma patient whose treatment included an IDH1 peptide vaccine. Receptors originate from a man in his forties with glioma.

The V and J genes are TRBV7-3 and TRBJ2-2, with 7 bases lining up with TRBD1. The CDR3 covers 17 residues. Trimming at V came to 0 bases and at J to 4 bases, leaving 8 bases not matched to a gene. From germline, CDR1 is SGHTA and CDR2 FQGTGA. CDR3 sequence reads: CASSLTGRGIGTGELFF. CDR3 in DNA: TGTGCCAGCAGCTTAACGGGCAGGGGGATAGGCACCGGGGAGCTGTTTTTT.

The rearrangement links TRBV5-1 to TRBJ2-1; possibly TRBD1 or TRBD2 for D (5 bases each). Germline V lookup: CDR1 SGHRS, CDR2 YFSETQ. The CDR3 runs 14 residues. V shed 4 bases and J shed 16 bases, with 24 bases lying between them. CDR3 nucleotides: TGCGCCAGCAGCGGGGGAAGAGGGTCAGAGGTCCCTTTCTTC. Protein product: CASSGGRGSEVPFF. The full variable domain, its missing parts supplied by reference TRBV5-1 and TRBJ2-1, is KAGVTQTPRYLIKTRGQQVTLSCSPISGHRSVSWYQQTPGQGLQFLFEYFSETQRNKGNFPGRFSGRQFSNSRSEMNVSTLELGDSALYLCASSGGRGSEVPFFGPGTRLTVL.

The genes are TRBV5-1 and TRBJ2-3, with D possibly being TRBD1 (6 bases). Looked up from germline, CDR1 is SGHRS and CDR2 is YFSETQ. V was clipped by 5 bases and J by 0 bases, with 19 bases between them. This CDR3 contains 17 residues. CDR3 bases: TGCGCCAGCAGGTGGGGTCTGAGGGGGACAAGCACAGATACGCAGTATTTT. Protein sequence: CASRWGLRGTSTDTQYF. The variable domain in full, completed from reference TRBV5-1 and TRBJ2-3, reads KAGVTQTPRYLIKTRGQQVTLSCSPISGHRSVSWYQQTPGQGLQFLFEYFSETQRNKGNFPGRFSGRQFSNSRSEMNVSTLELGDSALYLCASRWGLRGTSTDTQYFGPGTRLTVL.

The chain employs TRBV5-6 and TRBJ1-2; D not certain. This CDR3 region has 15 residues. V gave up 4 bases and J gave up 3 bases, with 16 bases separating them. Germline V CDR1 and CDR2: SGHDT, YYEEEE. As DNA, the CDR3 is TGTGCCAGCAGCCCTACCAGGACCGGGCACTATGGCTACACCTTC. As protein: CASSPTRTGHYGYTF.

This clone was counted only a few times. The chain is built from TRBV5-1 and TRBJ2-3, with D hard to call. Germline V gene lookup returns CDR1 SGHRS and CDR2 YFSETQ. This CDR3 has 13 residues. V lost 3 bases to trimming and J lost 6 bases, with 11 bases between them. This CDR3 reads CASSSRRLDTQYF. The DNA for the CDR3 is TGCGCCAGCAGCTCCAGACGCCTCGATACGCAGTATTTT.

The V call is TRBV15, the J call TRBJ1-2; D possibly corresponds to TRBD1 (6 bases). Trimming pared 6 bases from V and 2 bases from J, leaving 16 bases between. The CDR3 has 15 amino acids. Germline V gene sequence: CDR1 LNHNV, CDR2 YYDKDF (reference sequence). DNA of the CDR3: TGTGCCACCAGTCCCCTACAGGGTGCGAACTATGGCTACACCTTC. Translated: CATSPLQGANYGYTF.

The V call is TRBV2, the J call TRBJ2-3; TRBD1 is a possible D gene (5 bases). Germline CDR1 reads SNHLY; CDR2 reads FYNNEI. The CDR3 sequence is 13 residues long. V was trimmed by 6 bases and J by 2 bases, leaving 9 bases between them. CDR3 residues: CASRETVTDTQYF. CDR3 nucleotide sequence: TGTGCCAGCAGGGAGACAGTCACAGATACGCAGTATTTT. Combining the CDR3 with reference TRBV2 and TRBJ2-3 gives the whole variable domain EPEVTQTPSHQVTQMGQEVILRCVPISNHLYFYWYRQILGQKVEFLVSFYNNEISEKSEIFDDQFSVERPDGSNFTLKIRSTKLEDSAMYFCASRETVTDTQYFGPGTRLTVL.

This chain joins TRBV7-2 and TRBJ2-4; D is uncertain. V shed 5 bases and J shed 0 bases, with 8 bases lying between them. The CDR3 is made up of 14 amino acids. Germline CDR1 SGHTA, CDR2 FQGNSA. The CDR3 spells CASSQLKAKNIQYF. The CDR3 coding sequence is TGTGCCAGCAGCCAGCTTAAAGCCAAAAACATTCAGTACTTC.

The rearrangement links TRBV27 to TRBJ2-2, with D possibly matching TRBD2 (5 bases). Germline values: CDR1 MNHEY, CDR2 SMNVEV (reference sequence). Trimming stripped 8 bases from V and 2 bases from J, with 15 bases between. CDR3 length: 15 amino acids. The CDR3 here is CASRRGLANTGELFF. DNA for the CDR3: TGTGCCAGCCGGCGTGGGCTAGCAAACACCGGGGAGCTGTTTTTT.

The CDR3 here is CASSQRLRGRVYGYTF. CDR3 coding DNA: TGCGCCAGCAGCCAACGCCTCAGGGGGCGCGTCTATGGCTACACCTTC. The chain links TRBV4-1 to TRBJ1-2; 8 bases match TRBD1. Germline V gene data show CDR1 as MGHRA and CDR2 as YSYEKL. V trimming: 2 bases; J trimming: 4 bases; junction bases outside the gene matches: 9. The CDR3 contains 16 residues.

J is TRBJ2-5 and V is TRBV9; 12 nucleotides align to TRBD2. V dropped 3 bases and J dropped 7; count of bases not matched to a gene: 10. Looked up from germline, CDR1 is SGDLS and CDR2 is YYNGEE. This CDR3 has 16 amino acids. CDR3 sequence (DNA): TGTGCCAGCAGCGCCTGGACTAGCGGGAACAAAGTGACCCAGTACTTC. It specifies CASSAWTSGNKVTQYF.

The V and J genes are TRBV9 and TRBJ1-1, with TRBD1 matching over 8 bases. This CDR3 has 13 residues. The trim removed 2 bases at V and 4 bases at J, leaving 1 base unmatched. CDR1 is SGDLS and CDR2 is YYNGEE in the germline V gene. CDR3 region: CASSVGQGTEAFF. CDR3 DNA sequence: TGTGCCAGCAGCGTCGGACAGGGCACTGAAGCTTTCTTT. Filled out from reference TRBV9 and TRBJ1-1, the complete variable domain reads DSGVTQTPKHLITATGQRVTLRCSPRSGDLSVYWYQQSLDQGLQFLIQYYNGEERAKGNILERFSAQQFPDLHSELNLSSLELGDSALYFCASSVGQGTEAFFGQGTRLTVV.

The rearrangement joins TRBV5-1 to TRBJ2-5, with 8 nucleotides matching TRBD2. Germline loops: CDR1 SGHRS, CDR2 YFSETQ. The CDR3 has 16 residues. J was trimmed by 1 base and V by 4 bases; bases with no gene match: 9. CDR3: CASSPSPREVQETQYF. DNA for the CDR3: TGCGCCAGCAGCCCGAGTCCGCGGGAGGTCCAAGAGACCCAGTACTTC.

This clone appeared a single time. The J gene is TRBJ2-1, the V gene TRBV5-1, with TRBD2 matching over 8 bases. CDR1 and CDR2 from the germline V gene are SGHRS and YFSETQ. Losses at the gene ends were 0 bases for V and 0 bases for J; bases not matched to a gene: 8. The CDR3 runs 18 residues. The CDR3 sequence: CASSLGTSFQSSYNEQFF. The CDR3 coding sequence is TGCGCCAGCAGCTTGGGGACTAGCTTTCAGAGCTCCTACAATGAGCAGTTCTTC.

This clone was detected a few times. The genes are TRBV29-1 and TRBJ1-1, with 8 bases aligning to TRBD1. The germline V gene has CDR1 SQVTM and CDR2 ANQGSEA. The CDR3 loop spans 12 amino acids. Losses at the gene ends were 5 bases for V and 14 bases for J; bases not matched to a gene: 13. CDR3 amino acids: CSVFFSTGEYFF. The CDR3 DNA follows: TGCAGCGTTTTCTTTTCGACAGGGGAGTACTTCTTT.

This chain links TRBV2 with TRBJ2-1, with 9 bases matching TRBD1. The ends lost 6 bases at V and 15 bases at J; junction bases unmatched: 9. This CDR3 contains 12 residues. In germline, CDR1 is SNHLY, CDR2 FYNNEI. The CDR3 region is CASSRGQGGRFF. In nucleotides, the CDR3 is TGTGCCAGCAGCCGGGGACAGGGTGGGAGGTTCTTC.

The J gene is TRBJ2-7, the V gene TRBV9; D is unclear. CDR3 length: 15 amino acids. The germline V gene encodes CDR1 SGDLS and CDR2 YYNGEE. V lost 0 bases to trimming and J lost 1 base, with 11 bases between them. The DNA for the CDR3 is TGTGCCAGCAGCGTAGATCCCTCTTTATCCTACGAGCAGTACTTC. Its translation is CASSVDPSLSYEQYF. The full variable domain, completed using reference TRBV9 and TRBJ2-7, is DSGVTQTPKHLITATGQRVTLRCSPRSGDLSVYWYQQSLDQGLQFLIQYYNGEERAKGNILERFSAQQFPDLHSELNLSSLELGDSALYFCASSVDPSLSYEQYFGPGTRLTVT.

The chain links TRBV12-5 to TRBJ2-3; D gene unclear. The CDR3 runs 14 residues. Germline CDR1 and CDR2: LGHNT and FRNRAP. V shed 7 bases and J shed 4 bases, with 15 bases lying between them. The CDR3 is CASAFPSRPDTQYF. The CDR3 DNA follows: TGTGCTAGTGCCTTTCCTTCTAGGCCAGATACGCAGTATTTT.

J is TRBJ2-7 and V is TRBV7-2; 7 bases line up with TRBD1. The CDR3 runs 15 residues. The V gene's germline CDR1 is SGHTA and CDR2 FQGNSA. V trimming: 6 bases; J trimming: 3 bases; junction bases outside the gene matches: 11. CDR3 region: CASSWDSATFYEQYF. CDR3 sequence (DNA): TGTGCCAGCAGTTGGGACAGCGCTACTTTCTACGAGCAGTACTTC.

The rearrangement links TRBV7-8 to TRBJ1-4; D is unclear. V lost 1 base and J lost 6, with 9 bases in between. Germline V gene lookup returns CDR1 SGHVS and CDR2 FQNEAQ. CDR3 length: 14 residues. The CDR3 here is CASSLEGLYEKLFF. CDR3 bases: TGTGCCAGCAGCTTAGAAGGGCTGTATGAAAAACTGTTTTTT.